The text below deals with one T cell receptor (beta chain). Its matching antigen is unknown. The primer mix had 60 Vbeta and 13 Jbeta primers. This table comes from immunoSEQ multiplex PCR, and its TCRdb copy is limited to in-frame clones, with some not included. The sample consists of some 140,000 clones, 60% to 85% of them appearing once. The trim removed 3 bases at V and 3 bases at J, leaving 5 bases unmatched. The CDR3 runs to 14 residues. Germline CDR1 SEHNR, CDR2 FQNEAQ (reference sequence). This record comes from a study of cytomegalovirus exposure and HLA in healthy donors. Likely unrecorded immune exposures existed in these nominally healthy donors. Notes on the study in general: A later analysis found common viral pathogens apparently linked to several of the most significant clusters. TRBV6-2, TRBV6-3 and other indistinguishable V segments were excluded. Presence/absence results assume similar sequencing depth per donor, which may not hold.

This TCR came from a male donor in good health and CMV-seropositive. The sample taken for sequencing was PBMCs. V and J are TRBV7-9 and TRBJ2-7; 7 bases map to TRBD1. DNA of the CDR3: TGTGCCAGCAGCTTCGGGACAGCTGACTACGAGCAGTACTTC. Encoded protein: CASSFGTADYEQYF.